The clone carrying this T cell receptor beta chain was seen repeatedly, ten times or more. This record belongs to a study of blood T cells in healthy people across ages. CDR3 length: 15 amino acids. With 9 bases clipped from V and 1 base from J, the junction kept 7 bases outside the gene matches. Germline CDR1 reads MNHEY; CDR2 reads SVGEGT. Sample-barcoded 5' priming and a J-beta primer mix drove a second PCR of roughly 6 to 12 cycles. All cDNA molecules were each tagged by a template-switch adaptor with 12 random nucleotides. TCRdb passed the 5' RACE reads through MiXCR, listing each CDR3 protein once. There are just under 900,000 distinct CDR3 sequences in the sample; less than 35% occur only once, and 17% lies in the top ten.

The TCR was taken from a woman older than 75 in good health. The specimen was blood. The chain uses TRBV6-2 or TRBV6-3 and TRBJ2-5; 11 bases line up with TRBD2. The DNA of the CDR3 is TGTGCCAGTAAACTAGCGGGGGTGGGCCAAGAGACCCAGTACTTC. This encodes CASKLAGVGQETQYF.